Here is one T cell receptor beta chain with its context. An end of the junction differs from the germline gene, which may be a read error. CDR1 and CDR2 from the germline V gene are WSHSY and SAAADI. The length of the CDR3 is 14 residues. The sample originates from a study of shared clonotypes between healthy human individuals. Data came from immunoSEQ multiplex PCR; TCRdb stores just in-frame clones and leaves some out. The top ten clones hold about 12% of a sample with around 500,000 clones, 70% to 85% of them seen once. The genes are TRBV10-2 and TRBJ2-1; TRBD2 agrees at 8 bases. This receptor was identified in a woman between 35 and 50 years old in good health. Some clones in this sample may be carry-over from other donors' samples. Sequencing was performed on PBMCs. The CDR3 DNA is TGCGCCAGCAGCCGACGGACTAGCTACGATGAGCAGTTCTTC. Protein product: CASSRRTSYDEQFF.